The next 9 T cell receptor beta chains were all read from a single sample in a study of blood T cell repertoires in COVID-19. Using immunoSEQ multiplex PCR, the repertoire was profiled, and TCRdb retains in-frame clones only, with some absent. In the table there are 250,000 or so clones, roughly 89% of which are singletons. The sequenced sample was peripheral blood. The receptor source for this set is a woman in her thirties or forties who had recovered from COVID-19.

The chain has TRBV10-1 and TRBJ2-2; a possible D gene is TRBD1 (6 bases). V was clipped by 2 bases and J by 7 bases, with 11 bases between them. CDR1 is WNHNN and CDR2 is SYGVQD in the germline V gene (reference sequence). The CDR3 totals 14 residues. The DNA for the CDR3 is TGCGCCAGCAGTGAGGCAGGGGAGAACGGGGAGCTGTTTTTT. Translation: CASSEAGENGELFF.

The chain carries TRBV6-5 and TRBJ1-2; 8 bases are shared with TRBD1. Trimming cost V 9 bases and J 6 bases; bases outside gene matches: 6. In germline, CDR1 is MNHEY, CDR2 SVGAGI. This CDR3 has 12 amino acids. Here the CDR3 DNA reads TGTGCCAGTCTGACAGGGGTGGATGGCTACACCTTC. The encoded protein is CASLTGVDGYTF.

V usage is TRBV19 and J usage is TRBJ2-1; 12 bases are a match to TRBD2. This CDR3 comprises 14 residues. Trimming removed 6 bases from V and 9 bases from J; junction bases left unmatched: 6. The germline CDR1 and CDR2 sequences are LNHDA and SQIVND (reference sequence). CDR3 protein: CASRPSGGAVEQFF. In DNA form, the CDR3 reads TGTGCCAGTAGACCTAGCGGGGGGGCCGTTGAGCAGTTCTTC.

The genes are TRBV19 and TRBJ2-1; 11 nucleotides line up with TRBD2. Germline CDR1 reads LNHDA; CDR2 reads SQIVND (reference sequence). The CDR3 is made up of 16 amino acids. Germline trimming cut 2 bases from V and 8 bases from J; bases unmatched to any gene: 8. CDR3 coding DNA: TGTGCCAGTAGTATACAAACTAGCGGGAGTCTTGATGAGCAGTTCTTC. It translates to CASSIQTSGSLDEQFF. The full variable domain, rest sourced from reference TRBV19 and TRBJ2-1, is DGGITQSPKYLFRKEGQNVTLSCEQNLNHDAMYWYRQDPGQGLRLIYYSQIVNDFQKGDIAEGYSVSREKKESFPLTVTSAQKNPTAFYLCASSIQTSGSLDEQFFGPGTRLTVL.

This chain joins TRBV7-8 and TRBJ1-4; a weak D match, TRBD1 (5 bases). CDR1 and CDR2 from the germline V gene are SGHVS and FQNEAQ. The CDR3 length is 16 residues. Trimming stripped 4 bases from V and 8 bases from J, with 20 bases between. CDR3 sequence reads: CASSYLRAGRKEKLFF. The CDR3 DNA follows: TGTGCCAGCAGCTACCTAAGGGCAGGGAGGAAGGAAAAACTGTTTTTT.

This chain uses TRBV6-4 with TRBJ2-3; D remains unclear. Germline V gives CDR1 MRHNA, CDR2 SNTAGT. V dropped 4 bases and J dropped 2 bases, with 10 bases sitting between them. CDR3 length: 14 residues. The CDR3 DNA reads TGTGCCAGCAGTGCGGAGTTAAACACAGATACGCAGTATTTT. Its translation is CASSAELNTDTQYF.

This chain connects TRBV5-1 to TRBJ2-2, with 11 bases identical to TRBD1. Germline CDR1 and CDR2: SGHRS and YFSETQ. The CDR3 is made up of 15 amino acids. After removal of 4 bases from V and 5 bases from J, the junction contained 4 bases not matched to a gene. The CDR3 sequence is CASSVRDRGTGELFF. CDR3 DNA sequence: TGCGCCAGCAGCGTCCGGGACAGGGGGACCGGGGAGCTGTTTTTT.

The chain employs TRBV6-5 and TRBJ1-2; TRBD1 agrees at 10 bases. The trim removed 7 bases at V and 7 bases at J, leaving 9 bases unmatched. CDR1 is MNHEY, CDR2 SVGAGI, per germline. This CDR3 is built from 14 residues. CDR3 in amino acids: CASILGQGVGGYTF. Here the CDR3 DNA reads TGTGCCAGCATCCTAGGACAGGGGGTTGGTGGCTACACCTTC.

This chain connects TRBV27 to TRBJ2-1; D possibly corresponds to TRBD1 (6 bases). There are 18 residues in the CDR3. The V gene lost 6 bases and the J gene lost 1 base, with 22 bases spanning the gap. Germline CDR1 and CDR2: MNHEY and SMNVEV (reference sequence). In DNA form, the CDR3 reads TGTGCCAGCAGCTACTCTACAATACAGGGAATATCCTACAATGAGCAGTTCTTC. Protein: CASSYSTIQGISYNEQFF.